This T cell receptor beta chain comes out of a study of T cell responses to AZD1222 COVID-19 vaccine. The repertoire was sequenced with immunoSEQ multiplex PCR; TCRdb's copy has only in-frame clones and lacks some. This table has under 60,000 clones, around 84% appearing once. About this clone: Its antigen remains unknown.

General observations from the study: Targets within unmutated variant regions were reportedly found for nearly half of spike-specific TCRs. A mostly white British donor set with more females was recruited, and clonal diversity was possibly underestimated.

CDR3 length equals 15 residues. CDR1 and CDR2 from the germline V gene are SEHNR and FQNEAQ (reference sequence). V was clipped by 5 bases and J by 4 bases; unmatched bases: 8. The TCR was taken from an adult in good health. The V and J genes are TRBV7-9 and TRBJ2-1; 7 bases map to TRBD1. This specimen was peripheral blood, taken on day 0 of AZD1222 vaccination. The CDR3 nucleotides read TGTGCCAGCAGCCGACAGGGTAGGGGGTACAATGAGCAGTTCTTC. Translating gives CASSRQGRGYNEQFF.